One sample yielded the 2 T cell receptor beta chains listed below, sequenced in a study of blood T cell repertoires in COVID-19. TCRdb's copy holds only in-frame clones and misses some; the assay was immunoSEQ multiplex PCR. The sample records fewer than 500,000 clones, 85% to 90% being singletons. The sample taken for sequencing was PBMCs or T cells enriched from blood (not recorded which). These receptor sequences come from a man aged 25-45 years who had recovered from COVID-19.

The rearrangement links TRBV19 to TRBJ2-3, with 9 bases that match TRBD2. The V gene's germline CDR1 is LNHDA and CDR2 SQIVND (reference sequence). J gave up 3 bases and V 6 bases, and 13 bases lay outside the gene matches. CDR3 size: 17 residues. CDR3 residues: CASSRSPSGEITDTQYF. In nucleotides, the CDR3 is TGTGCCAGTAGCAGGAGTCCTAGCGGGGAGATTACAGATACGCAGTATTTT. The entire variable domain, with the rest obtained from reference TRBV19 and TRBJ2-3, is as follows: DGGITQSPKYLFRKEGQNVTLSCEQNLNHDAMYWYRQDPGQGLRLIYYSQIVNDFQKGDIAEGYSVSREKKESFPLTVTSAQKNPTAFYLCASSRSPSGEITDTQYFGPGTRLTVL.

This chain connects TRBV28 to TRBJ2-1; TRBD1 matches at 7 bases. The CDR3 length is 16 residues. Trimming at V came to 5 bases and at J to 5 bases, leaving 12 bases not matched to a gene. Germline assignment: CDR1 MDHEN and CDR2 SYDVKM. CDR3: CASSPPGTAVHNEQFF. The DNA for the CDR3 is TGTGCCAGCAGTCCTCCCGGGACAGCCGTCCACAATGAGCAGTTCTTC.